Each of the 16 T cell receptor beta chains below was sequenced from the same sample in a study of PD-1 blockade in mismatch repair-deficient tumors. TCRdb's copy holds only in-frame clones and misses some; the assay was immunoSEQ multiplex PCR. The sample shows tens of thousands of clones, roughly 83% of them seen only once. The sequencing used PBMCs, collected before pembrolizumab treatment. All receptors come from an adult with mismatch repair-deficient cancer.

CDR3 DNA sequence: TGTGCCAGCGACAACTACGAGCAGTACTTC. Translating it yields CASDNYEQYF. The rearrangement uses TRBV6-6 and TRBJ2-7; D gene uncertain. Germline values: CDR1 MNHNY, CDR2 SVGAGI (reference sequence). V lost 8 bases and J lost 3, with 5 bases in between. The CDR3 covers 10 residues.

The sample holds a few counts of this clone. The chain joins TRBV4-1 to TRBJ2-7; D gene ambiguous. Germline V gives CDR1 MGHRA, CDR2 YSYEKL. The CDR3 has 15 residues. The V and J ends lost 1 base and 0 bases respectively, with 10 bases between them. CDR3 in amino acids: CASSQASFSSYEQYF. Here the CDR3 DNA reads TGCGCCAGCAGCCAAGCAAGTTTCAGCTCCTACGAGCAGTACTTC.

The table lists this clone with a few counts. CDR3 in DNA: TGTGCCAGCAGCTTAAGGCAGGGGATGGATGGCTACACCTTC. Its translation: CASSLRQGMDGYTF. This rearrangement joins TRBV11-3 to TRBJ1-2; maybe TRBD1 (6 bases). The ends were cut back, 2 bases at V and 6 bases at J, with 13 bases in the middle. Germline V gene data show CDR1 as SGHNT and CDR2 as YENEEA. The CDR3 is 14 amino acids.

The V call is TRBV6-1, the J call TRBJ2-1; 13 positions agree with TRBD2. The V and J ends lost 5 bases and 4 bases, in that order; junction bases with no gene match: 2. CDR1 is MNHNS, CDR2 SASEGT, per germline. The CDR3 covers 15 residues. CDR3 DNA sequence: TGTGCCAGCAGTATACTAGCGGGAGGGTACAATGAGCAGTTCTTC. Amino acid sequence: CASSILAGGYNEQFF.

This clone was observed once. This chain uses TRBV6-4 with TRBJ1-6; maybe TRBD1 (6 bases). This CDR3 is built from 15 residues. Germline-derived CDR1 and CDR2 are MRHNA and SNTAGT. The V end was cut by 0 bases, the J end by 14 bases, with 17 bases between. CDR3 sequence: CASSDSNQQGKTLHF. Written as DNA, the CDR3 is TGTGCCAGCAGTGACTCGAACCAACAGGGAAAGACCCTCCACTTT.

The J gene is TRBJ2-7, the V gene TRBV27; a possible D gene is TRBD1 (6 bases). The CDR3 extends over 14 amino acids. V lost 5 bases and J 3 bases, leaving 14 bases between the germline ends. The germline gives CDR1 MNHEY, CDR2 SMNVEV (reference sequence). CDR3 DNA: TGTGCCAGCAGTGTGGACAGCCGTATCTACGAGCAGTACTTC. This codes for CASSVDSRIYEQYF.

This clone was detected only once. The V gene is TRBV29-1, the J gene TRBJ1-2, with 8 positions matching TRBD1. Unmatched junction bases numbered 7, after V lost 2 bases and J lost 5 bases. The CDR3 is 14 amino acids. Germline-derived CDR1 and CDR2 are SQVTM and ANQGSEA. CDR3 protein: CSVEPQGARYGYTF. The CDR3 nucleotides are TGCAGCGTTGAACCTCAGGGGGCTCGATATGGCTACACCTTC. Full variable domain (remainder filled in from reference TRBV29-1 and TRBJ1-2): SAVISQKPSRDICQRGTSLTIQCQVDSQVTMMFWYRQQPGQSLTLIATANQGSEATYESGFVIDKFPISRPNLTFSTLTVSNMSPEDSSIYLCSVEPQGARYGYTFGSGTRLTVV.

Here the CDR3 reads CASKTGGGGQETQYF. Written as DNA, the CDR3 is TGTGCCAGCAAGACAGGGGGCGGAGGGCAAGAGACCCAGTACTTC. The rearrangement links TRBV28 to TRBJ2-5; 10 nucleotides match TRBD1. J was trimmed by 2 bases and V by 7 bases; bases with no gene match: 7. The germline V gene has CDR1 MDHEN and CDR2 SYDVKM. The CDR3 has 15 residues.

This rearrangement joins TRBV7-6 to TRBJ2-3; TRBD1 might be the D (5 bases). Germline V gene data show CDR1 as SGHVS and CDR2 as FNYEAQ. V lost 4 bases and J lost 0, with 5 bases in between. CDR3 size: 13 residues. The CDR3 reads CASSSGSTDTQYF. Written as DNA, the CDR3 is TGTGCCAGCAGCTCAGGGAGCACAGATACGCAGTATTTT.

V usage is TRBV7-9 and J usage is TRBJ2-1; TRBD2 agrees at 9 bases. This CDR3 contains 15 residues. V lost 4 bases and J lost 6; bases outside the gene matches: 7. CDR1 is SEHNR and CDR2 is FQNEAQ in the germline V gene (reference sequence). For the CDR3, the DNA is TGTGCCAGCAGCTCCTTTGGAGCGGGAGGCAATGAGCAGTTCTTC. Protein: CASSSFGAGGNEQFF.

The chain is built from TRBV10-2 and TRBJ2-1, with TRBD1 matching 7 bases. The CDR3 has 14 residues. CDR1 and CDR2 from the germline V gene are WSHSY and SAAADI. Trimming cost V 8 bases and J 0 bases; bases outside gene matches: 4. This CDR3 is CASRRDSSYNEQFF. The CDR3 region has the DNA TGCGCCAGCCGCCGGGACAGCTCCTACAATGAGCAGTTCTTC.

J is TRBJ2-7 and V is TRBV9, with a weak D call TRBD1 (5 bases). There are 14 residues in the CDR3. Deletions cut 7 bases from V and 2 bases from J, with 16 bases between. The germline gives CDR1 SGDLS, CDR2 YYNGEE. The CDR3 DNA is TGTGCCAGCTCGACTGACAGTTTTACCTACGAGCAGTACTTC. Residues: CASSTDSFTYEQYF.

The chain employs TRBV11-3 and TRBJ2-7; 10 bases align to TRBD2. Germline assignment: CDR1 SGHNT and CDR2 YENEEA. The CDR3 is made up of 15 amino acids. Trimming took 3 bases from V and 7 from J; bases not matched to a gene: 9. The CDR3 spells CASSLMSSGSREQYF. In DNA, the CDR3 is TGTGCCAGCAGCTTGATGTCTAGCGGGAGTAGAGAGCAGTACTTC.

This clone was found once. The rearrangement links TRBV7-9 to TRBJ2-7; 7 nucleotides line up with TRBD1. CDR1 is SEHNR and CDR2 is FQNEAQ in the germline V gene (reference sequence). The length of the CDR3 is 15 residues. V trimming: 1 base; J trimming: 3 bases; junction bases outside the gene matches: 6. The CDR3 region is CASSLVGGLSYEQYF. DNA for the CDR3: TGTGCCAGCAGCTTAGTAGGGGGCCTCAGCTACGAGCAGTACTTC.

V gene TRBV7-9 combines with J gene TRBJ1-4, with TRBD1 matching 8 bases. Germline V lookup: CDR1 SEHNR, CDR2 FQNEAQ (reference sequence). The CDR3 spans 16 residues. With V trimmed by 0 bases and J by 4 bases, 4 bases remained unmatched. The CDR3 sequence is CASSLAQGAFNEKLFF. The CDR3 bases are TGTGCCAGCAGCTTAGCGCAGGGGGCGTTTAATGAAAAACTGTTTTTT.

V gene TRBV18 combines with J gene TRBJ1-4; a possible D gene is TRBD1 (5 bases). The CDR3 has 19 residues. With 3 bases removed from V and 2 bases from J, the gap between germline ends came to 22 bases. The germline V gene encodes CDR1 KGHSH and CDR2 LQKENI. The CDR3 sequence: CASSPNRGTGVRTNEKLFF. The DNA of the CDR3 is TGTGCCAGCTCACCCAACCGTGGAACGGGGGTGCGGACTAATGAAAAACTGTTTTTT.